This T cell receptor beta chain originates from a study of T cell repertoires in cytomegalovirus infection. At the level of the study: Evidence of both CMV infection and a matching HLA type came from public TCR beta signatures.

TCRdb reprocessed the reads via MiXCR and lists one record per CDR3 protein. The sample holds 250,000 or so distinct CDR3 sequences, about a sixth seen once. The CDR3 sequence is 16 residues long. Germline V lookup: CDR1 SGHNT, CDR2 YYREEE (reference sequence). Unmatched junction bases numbered 13, after V lost 1 base and J lost 8 bases. Points on this clonotype: The target antigen is unknown.

Study-level points and caveats: Predominance within the ex vivo response was attributable to HLA-C-restricted CMV-specific TCR beta clonotypes. CMV carriers having the relevant HLA were flagged by cumulative public TCR beta family frequency.

This sequence joins TRBV5-4 and TRBJ1-2, with TRBD1 identical over 8 bases. Sample: CD8+ T cells from PBMCs. This clonotype originated in a human donor in good health (CMV status not recorded). Some clones in this sample may be carry-over from other donors' samples. The CDR3 DNA follows: TGTGCCAGCAGCTTGATTGGACAGGGAAACTCCCTCGGCTACACCTTC. It specifies CASSLIGQGNSLGYTF. Filled out from reference TRBV5-4 and TRBJ1-2, the complete variable domain reads ETGVTQSPTHLIKTRGQQVTLRCSSQSGHNTVSWYQQALGQGPQFIFQYYREEENGRGNFPPRFSGLQFPNYSSELNVNALELDDSALYLCASSLIGQGNSLGYTFGSGTRLTVV.